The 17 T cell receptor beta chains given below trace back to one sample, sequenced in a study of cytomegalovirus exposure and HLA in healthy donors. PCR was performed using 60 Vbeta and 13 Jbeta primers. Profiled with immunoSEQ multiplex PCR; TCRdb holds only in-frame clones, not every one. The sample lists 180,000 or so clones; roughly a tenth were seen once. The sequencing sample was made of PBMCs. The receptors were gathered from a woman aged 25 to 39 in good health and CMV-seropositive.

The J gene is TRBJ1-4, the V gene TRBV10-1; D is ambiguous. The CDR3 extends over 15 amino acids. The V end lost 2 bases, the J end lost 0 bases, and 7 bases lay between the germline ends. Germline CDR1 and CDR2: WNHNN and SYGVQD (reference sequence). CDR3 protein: CASSEGPATNEKLFF. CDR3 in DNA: TGCGCCAGCAGTGAGGGCCCTGCAACTAATGAAAAACTGTTTTTT.

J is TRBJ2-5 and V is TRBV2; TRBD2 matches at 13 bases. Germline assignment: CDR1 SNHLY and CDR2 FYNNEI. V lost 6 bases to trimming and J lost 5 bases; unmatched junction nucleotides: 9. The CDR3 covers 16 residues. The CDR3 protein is CASSLTSGRMGETQYF. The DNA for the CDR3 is TGTGCCAGCAGCCTGACTAGCGGGAGGATGGGTGAGACCCAGTACTTC.

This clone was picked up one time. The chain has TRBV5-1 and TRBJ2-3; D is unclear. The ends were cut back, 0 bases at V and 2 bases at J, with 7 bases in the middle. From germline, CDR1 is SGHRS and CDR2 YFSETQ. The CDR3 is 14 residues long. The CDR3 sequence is CASSLALFTDTQYF. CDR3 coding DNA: TGCGCCAGCAGCTTGGCCCTTTTCACAGATACGCAGTATTTT.

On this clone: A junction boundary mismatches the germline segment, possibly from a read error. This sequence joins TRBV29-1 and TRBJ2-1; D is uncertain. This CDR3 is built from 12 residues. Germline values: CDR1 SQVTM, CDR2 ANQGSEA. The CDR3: CSVSEANNGQFF. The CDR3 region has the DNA TGCAGCGTTTCCGAAGCTAATAATGGGCAGTTCTTC.

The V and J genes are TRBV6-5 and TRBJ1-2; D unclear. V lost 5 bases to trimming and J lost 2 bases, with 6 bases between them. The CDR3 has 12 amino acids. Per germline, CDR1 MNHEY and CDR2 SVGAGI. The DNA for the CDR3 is TGTGCCAGCAGTAACGGGAACTATGGCTACACCTTC. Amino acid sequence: CASSNGNYGYTF.

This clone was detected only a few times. CDR3 sequence reads: CASSSQRDQETQYF. The CDR3 coding sequence is TGTGCCAGCAGCTCCCAGCGGGACCAAGAGACCCAGTACTTC. The chain recombines TRBV11-3 with TRBJ2-5, with D maybe TRBD2 (6 bases). The CDR3 is made up of 14 amino acids. Trimming shortened V by 4 bases and J by 0 bases, and 9 bases separated the two germline ends. In germline, CDR1 is SGHNT, CDR2 YENEEA.

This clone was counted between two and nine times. The CDR3 protein is CASSQGQNYGYTF. Here the CDR3 DNA reads TGTGCCAGCAGCCAAGGTCAGAACTATGGCTACACCTTC. V gene TRBV14 combines with J gene TRBJ1-2; D unclear. The ends were cut back, 1 base at V and 2 bases at J, with 5 bases in the middle. The CDR3 length is 13 residues. Germline loops: CDR1 SGHDN, CDR2 FVKESK.

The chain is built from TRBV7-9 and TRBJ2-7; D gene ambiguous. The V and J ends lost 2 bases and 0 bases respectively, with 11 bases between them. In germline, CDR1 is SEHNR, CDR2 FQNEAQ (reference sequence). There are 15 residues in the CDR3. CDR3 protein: CASSLKRLDSYEQYF. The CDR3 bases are TGTGCCAGCAGCTTAAAGCGTTTAGACTCCTACGAGCAGTACTTC. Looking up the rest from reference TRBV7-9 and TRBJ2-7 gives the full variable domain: DTGVSQNPRHKITKRGQNVTFRCDPISEHNRLYWYRQTLGQGPEFLTYFQNEAQLEKSRLLSDRFSAERPKGSFSTLEIQRTEQGDSAMYLCASSLKRLDSYEQYFGPGTRLTVT.

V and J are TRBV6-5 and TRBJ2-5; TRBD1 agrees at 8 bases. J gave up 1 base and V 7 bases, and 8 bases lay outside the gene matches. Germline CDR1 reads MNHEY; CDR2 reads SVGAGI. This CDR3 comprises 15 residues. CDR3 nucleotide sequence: TGTGCCAGCAACCCCGGGACAGGCTTCCAAGAGACCCAGTACTTC. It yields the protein CASNPGTGFQETQYF.

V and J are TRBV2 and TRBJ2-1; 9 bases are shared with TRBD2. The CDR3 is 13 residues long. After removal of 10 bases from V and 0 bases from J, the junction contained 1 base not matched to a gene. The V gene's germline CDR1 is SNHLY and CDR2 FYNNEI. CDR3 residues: CATSGDSYNEQFF. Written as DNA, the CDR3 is TGTGCCACTAGCGGGGACTCCTACAATGAGCAGTTCTTC.

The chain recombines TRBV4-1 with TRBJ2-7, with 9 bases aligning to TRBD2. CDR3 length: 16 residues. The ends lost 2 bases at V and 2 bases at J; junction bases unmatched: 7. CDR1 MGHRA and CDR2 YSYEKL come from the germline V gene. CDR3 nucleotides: TGCGCCAGCAGCCAAACCCCGGGACTAGCCGCCTACGAGCAGTACTTC. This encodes CASSQTPGLAAYEQYF.

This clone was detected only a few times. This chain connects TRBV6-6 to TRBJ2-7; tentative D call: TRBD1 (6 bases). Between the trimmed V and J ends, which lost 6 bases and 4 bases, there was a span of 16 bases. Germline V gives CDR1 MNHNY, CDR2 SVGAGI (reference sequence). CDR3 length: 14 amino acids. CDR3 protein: CASRNRDNLYEQYF. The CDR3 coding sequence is TGTGCCAGCAGAAACCGGGACAATTTGTACGAGCAGTACTTC.

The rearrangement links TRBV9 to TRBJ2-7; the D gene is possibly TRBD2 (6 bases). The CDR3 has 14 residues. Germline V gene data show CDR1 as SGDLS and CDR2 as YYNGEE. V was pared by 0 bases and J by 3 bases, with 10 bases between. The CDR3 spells CASSVGGEVYEQYF. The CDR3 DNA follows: TGTGCCAGCAGCGTAGGGGGGGAAGTCTACGAGCAGTACTTC.

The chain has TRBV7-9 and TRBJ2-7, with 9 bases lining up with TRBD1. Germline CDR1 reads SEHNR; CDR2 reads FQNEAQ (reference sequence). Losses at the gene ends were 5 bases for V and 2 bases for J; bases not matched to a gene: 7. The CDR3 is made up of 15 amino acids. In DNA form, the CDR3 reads TGTGCCAGCAGCCGCCGGGACAGGGACGCCTACGAGCAGTACTTC. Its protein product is CASSRRDRDAYEQYF.

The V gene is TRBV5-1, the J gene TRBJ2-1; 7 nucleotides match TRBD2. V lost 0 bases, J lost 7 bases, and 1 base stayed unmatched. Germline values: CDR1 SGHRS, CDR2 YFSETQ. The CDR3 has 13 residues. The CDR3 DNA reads TGCGCCAGCAGCTTGGATAGCGGGAATGAGCAGTTCTTC. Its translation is CASSLDSGNEQFF.

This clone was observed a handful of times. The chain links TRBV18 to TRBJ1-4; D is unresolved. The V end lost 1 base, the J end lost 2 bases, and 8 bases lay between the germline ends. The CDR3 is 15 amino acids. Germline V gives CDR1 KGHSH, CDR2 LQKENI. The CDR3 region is CASSPQGGTNEKLFF. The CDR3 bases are TGTGCCAGCTCACCACAGGGCGGGACTAATGAAAAACTGTTTTTT.

The DNA for the CDR3 is TGTGCCAGCAGCTTAGCTAGCCACCCCAGGGCCTACGAGCAGTACTTC. Translation: CASSLASHPRAYEQYF. V gene TRBV7-2 combines with J gene TRBJ2-7; tentative D call: TRBD1 (5 bases). The CDR3 loop spans 16 amino acids. The ends were cut back, 0 bases at V and 2 bases at J, with 14 bases in the middle. CDR1 is SGHTA, CDR2 FQGNSA, per germline.